A selection of T cell receptor beta chains follows, all from one sample in a study of blood T cell repertoires in COVID-19. Produced via immunoSEQ multiplex PCR; TCRdb's table is partial and in-frame only. The table shows around 190,000 clones, with more than 80% occurring only once. Material for sequencing was peripheral blood. These receptor sequences come from a woman aged 55-69 years with acute or convalescent COVID-19. Each CDR3 is given without its conserved first and last residue.

>TRBV4-1|TRBJ1-4
ASSQGVTGGEKLF
>TRBV18|TRBJ2-1
ASSPSGTSAGEQF
>TRBV6-5|TRBJ1-1
ACRGWGRTEAF
>TRBV7-9|TRBJ2-5
ASSLYAGTGSETQY
>TRBV9|TRBJ2-2
ASTLNMGTSGRAGELF
>TRBV5-8|TRBJ1-3
ASSTRGEIQRNTIY
>TRBV5-4|TRBJ1-2
ASSRSGGLDGYT
>TRBV7-2|TRBJ2-5
ASSSGAGETQY
>TRBV11-1|TRBJ2-1
ASSWTGDNEQF
>TRBV9|TRBJ1-4
ASSPTVRSTNEKLF
>TRBV15|TRBJ1-2
ATSRDRGPNYGYT
>TRBV28|TRBJ1-5
ASKSNLDNLNQPQH
>TRBV10-3|TRBJ1-4
AISETDRTEKLF
>TRBV30|TRBJ1-3
AWNEGIVGNTIY